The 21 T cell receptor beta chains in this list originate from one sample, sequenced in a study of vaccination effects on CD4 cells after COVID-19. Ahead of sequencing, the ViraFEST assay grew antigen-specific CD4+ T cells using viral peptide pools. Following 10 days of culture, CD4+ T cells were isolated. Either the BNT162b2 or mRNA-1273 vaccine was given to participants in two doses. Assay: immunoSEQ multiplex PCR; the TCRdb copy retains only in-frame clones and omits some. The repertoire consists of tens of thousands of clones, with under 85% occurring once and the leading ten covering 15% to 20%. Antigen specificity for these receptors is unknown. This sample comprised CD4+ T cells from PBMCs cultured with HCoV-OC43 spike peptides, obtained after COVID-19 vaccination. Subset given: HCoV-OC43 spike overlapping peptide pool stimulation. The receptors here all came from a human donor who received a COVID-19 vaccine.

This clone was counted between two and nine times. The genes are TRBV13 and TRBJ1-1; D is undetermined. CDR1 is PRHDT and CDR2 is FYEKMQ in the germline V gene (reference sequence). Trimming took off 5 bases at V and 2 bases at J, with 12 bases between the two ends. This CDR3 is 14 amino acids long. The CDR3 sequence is CASSGISPNTEAFF. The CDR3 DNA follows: TGTGCCAGCAGCGGTATATCGCCAAACACTGAAGCTTTCTTT.

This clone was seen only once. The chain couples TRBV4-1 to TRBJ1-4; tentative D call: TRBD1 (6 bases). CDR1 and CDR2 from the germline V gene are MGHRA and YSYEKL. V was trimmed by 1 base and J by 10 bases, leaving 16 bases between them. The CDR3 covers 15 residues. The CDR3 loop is CASSQGGGRRGKLFF. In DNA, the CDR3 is TGCGCCAGCAGCCAAGGGGGGGGGCGGCGGGGAAAACTGTTTTTT.

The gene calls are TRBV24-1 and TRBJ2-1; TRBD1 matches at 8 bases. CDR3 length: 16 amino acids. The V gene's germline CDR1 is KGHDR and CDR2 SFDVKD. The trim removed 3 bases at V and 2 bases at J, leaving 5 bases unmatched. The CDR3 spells CATSDTGTGTYNEQFF. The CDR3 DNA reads TGTGCCACCAGTGATACCGGGACAGGAACCTACAATGAGCAGTTCTTC.

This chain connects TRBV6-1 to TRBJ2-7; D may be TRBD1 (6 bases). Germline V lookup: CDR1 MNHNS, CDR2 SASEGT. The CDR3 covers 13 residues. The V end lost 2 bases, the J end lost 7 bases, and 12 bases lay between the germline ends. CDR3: CASSERQVLEQYF. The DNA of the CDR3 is TGTGCCAGCAGTGAAAGACAGGTATTAGAGCAGTACTTC.

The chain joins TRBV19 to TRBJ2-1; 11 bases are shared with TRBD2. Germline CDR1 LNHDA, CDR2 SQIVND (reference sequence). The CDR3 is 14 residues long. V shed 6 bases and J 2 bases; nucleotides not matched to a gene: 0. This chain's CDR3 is CASRGLAAYNEQFF. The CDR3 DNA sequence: TGTGCCAGTAGGGGACTAGCGGCCTACAATGAGCAGTTCTTC.

DNA for the CDR3: TGTGCCAGTAGTATGGTGGGAGGCAATCAGCCCCAGCATTTT. It specifies CASSMVGGNQPQHF. This rearrangement joins TRBV19 to TRBJ1-5; D is uncertain. V was clipped by 3 bases and J by 2 bases, with 8 bases between them. The germline V gene encodes CDR1 LNHDA and CDR2 SQIVND (reference sequence). The length of the CDR3 is 14 residues.

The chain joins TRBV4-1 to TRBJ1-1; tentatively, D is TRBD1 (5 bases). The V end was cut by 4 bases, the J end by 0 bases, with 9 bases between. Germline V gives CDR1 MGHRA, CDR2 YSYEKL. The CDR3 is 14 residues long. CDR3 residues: CASSPGPLNTEAFF. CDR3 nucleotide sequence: TGCGCCAGCAGCCCGGGGCCCTTGAACACTGAAGCTTTCTTT.

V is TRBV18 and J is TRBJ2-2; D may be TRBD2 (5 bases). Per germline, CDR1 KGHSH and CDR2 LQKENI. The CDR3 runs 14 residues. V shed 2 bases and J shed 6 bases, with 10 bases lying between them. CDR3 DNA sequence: TGTGCCAGCTCACCATCGCAGGAGGCCGGGGAGCTGTTTTTT. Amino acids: CASSPSQEAGELFF. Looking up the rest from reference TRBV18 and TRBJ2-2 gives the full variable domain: NAGVMQNPRHLVRRRGQEARLRCSPMKGHSHVYWYRQLPEEGLKFMVYLQKENIIDESGMPKERFSAEFPKEGPSILRIQQVVRGDSAAYFCASSPSQEAGELFFGEGSRLTVL.

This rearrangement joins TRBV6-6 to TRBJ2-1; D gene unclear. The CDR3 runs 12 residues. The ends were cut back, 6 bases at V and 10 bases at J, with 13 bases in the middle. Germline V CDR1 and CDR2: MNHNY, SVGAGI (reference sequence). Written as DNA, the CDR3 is TGTGCCAGCAGCCCCAACGACTTGGAGCAGTTCTTC. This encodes CASSPNDLEQFF.

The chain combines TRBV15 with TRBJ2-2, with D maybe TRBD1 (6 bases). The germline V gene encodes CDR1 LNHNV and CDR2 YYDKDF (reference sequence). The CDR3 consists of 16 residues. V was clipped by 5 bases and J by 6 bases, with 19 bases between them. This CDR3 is CATSGDISGVAGELFF. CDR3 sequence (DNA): TGTGCCACCAGCGGGGACATTTCAGGGGTGGCCGGGGAGCTGTTTTTT.

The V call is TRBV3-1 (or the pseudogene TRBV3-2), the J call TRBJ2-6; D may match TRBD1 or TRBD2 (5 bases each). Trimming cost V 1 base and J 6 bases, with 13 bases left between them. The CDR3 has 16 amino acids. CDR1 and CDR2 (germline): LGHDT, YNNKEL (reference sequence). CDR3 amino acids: CASSQGPGGVANVLTF. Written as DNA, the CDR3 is TGTGCCAGCAGCCAAGGGCCTGGGGGAGTGGCCAACGTCCTGACTTTC.

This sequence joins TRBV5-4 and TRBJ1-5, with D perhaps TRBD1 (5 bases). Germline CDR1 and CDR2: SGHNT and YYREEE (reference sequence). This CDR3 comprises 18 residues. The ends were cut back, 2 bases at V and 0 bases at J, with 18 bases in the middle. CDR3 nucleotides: TGTGCCAGCAGCTTTACAGGAGGAGGGGATTATAGCAATCAGCCCCAGCATTTT. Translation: CASSFTGGGDYSNQPQHF.

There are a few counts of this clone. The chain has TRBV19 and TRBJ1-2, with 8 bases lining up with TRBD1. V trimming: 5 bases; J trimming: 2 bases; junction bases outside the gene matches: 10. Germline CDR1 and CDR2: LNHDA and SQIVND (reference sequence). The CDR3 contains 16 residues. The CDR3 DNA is TGTGCCAGTAGTTTGGCAGCAGGGGGCGCAAACTATGGCTACACCTTC. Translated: CASSLAAGGANYGYTF.

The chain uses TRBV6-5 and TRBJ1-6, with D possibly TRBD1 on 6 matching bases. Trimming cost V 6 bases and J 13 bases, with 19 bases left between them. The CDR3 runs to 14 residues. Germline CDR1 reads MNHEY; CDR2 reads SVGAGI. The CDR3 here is CASSLQGVLFPLHF. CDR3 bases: TGTGCCAGCAGCTTACAGGGCGTTCTGTTTCCCCTCCACTTT.

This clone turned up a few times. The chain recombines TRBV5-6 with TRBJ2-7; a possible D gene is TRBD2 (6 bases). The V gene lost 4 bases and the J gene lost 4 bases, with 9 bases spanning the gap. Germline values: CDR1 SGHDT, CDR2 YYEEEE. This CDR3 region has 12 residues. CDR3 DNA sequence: TGTGCCAGCAGCCTGGGACTTTACGAGCAGTACTTC. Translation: CASSLGLYEQYF.

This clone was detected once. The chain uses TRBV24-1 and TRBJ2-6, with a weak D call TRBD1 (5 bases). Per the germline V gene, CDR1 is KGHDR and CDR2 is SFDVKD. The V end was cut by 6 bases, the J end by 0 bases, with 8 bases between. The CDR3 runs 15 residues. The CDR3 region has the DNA TGTGCCACCAGTACAGGAGACTCTGGGGCCAACGTCCTGACTTTC. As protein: CATSTGDSGANVLTF.

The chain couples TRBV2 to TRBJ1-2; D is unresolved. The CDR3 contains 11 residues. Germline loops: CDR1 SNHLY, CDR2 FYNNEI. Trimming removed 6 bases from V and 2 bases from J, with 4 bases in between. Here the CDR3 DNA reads TGTGCCAGCAGGCCGAACTATGGCTACACCTTC. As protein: CASRPNYGYTF.

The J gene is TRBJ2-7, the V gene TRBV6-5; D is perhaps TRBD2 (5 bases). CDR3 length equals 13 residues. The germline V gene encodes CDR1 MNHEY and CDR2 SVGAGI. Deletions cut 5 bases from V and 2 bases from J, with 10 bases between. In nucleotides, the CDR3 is TGTGCCAGCAGTATGGGTAGCGCCTACGAGCAGTACTTC. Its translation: CASSMGSAYEQYF.

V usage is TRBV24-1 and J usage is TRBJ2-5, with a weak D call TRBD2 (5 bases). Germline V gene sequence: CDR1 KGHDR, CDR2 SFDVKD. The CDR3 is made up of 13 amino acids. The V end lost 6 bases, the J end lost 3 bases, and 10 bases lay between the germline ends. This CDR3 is CATSRSGEETQYF. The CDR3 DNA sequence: TGTGCCACCAGTCGGAGCGGAGAAGAGACCCAGTACTTC.

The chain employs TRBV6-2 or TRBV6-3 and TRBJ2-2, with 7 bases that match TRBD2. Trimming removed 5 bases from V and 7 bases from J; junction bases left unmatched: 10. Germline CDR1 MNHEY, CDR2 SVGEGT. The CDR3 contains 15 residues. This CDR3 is CASSNGLVRIGELFF. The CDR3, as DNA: TGTGCCAGCAGTAATGGACTAGTGAGGATCGGGGAGCTGTTTTTT.

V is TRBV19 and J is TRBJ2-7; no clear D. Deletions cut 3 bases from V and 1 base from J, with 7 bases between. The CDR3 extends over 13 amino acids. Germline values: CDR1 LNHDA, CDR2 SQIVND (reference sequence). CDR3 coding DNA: TGTGCCAGTAGTATGGGCTATTCCTACGAGCAGTACTTC. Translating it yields CASSMGYSYEQYF.